This T cell receptor (beta chain) is drawn from a study of blood T cell repertoires in COVID-19. As for the study in general: Samples taken during acute and convalescent COVID-19 were collected in the United States, Italy and Spain. The cDNA or gDNA used as material had been derived from T cells, B-cell-depleted T cells, or PBMCs.

Participants were placed into cohorts based on the clinical history they reported. Recovered Cohort 3 donors showed two negative PCRs, clearance, or symptom resolution. Data came from immunoSEQ multiplex PCR; TCRdb stores just in-frame clones and leaves some out. The table lists roughly 400,000 clones, 75% to 90% of them singletons. V lost 3 bases and J 5 bases, leaving 14 bases between the germline ends. The CDR3 runs 15 residues. CDR1 KGHSH and CDR2 LQKENI come from the germline V gene. The specimen sequenced was PBMCs or T cells enriched from blood (not recorded which). The chain joins TRBV18 to TRBJ1-5, with D hard to call. This clonotype originated in a man aged 25-45 years who had recovered from COVID-19. The CDR3 bases are TGTGCCAGCTCACCTCGATCCGCCGAGGATCAGCCCCAGCATTTT. It translates to CASSPRSAEDQPQHF.